These 22 T cell receptor beta chains share one sample of origin, sequenced in a study of blood T cells in healthy people across ages. A second PCR, run for about 7 to 11 cycles, used a sample-barcoded 5' primer plus a J-beta primer mix. Each CDR3 protein gets one entry after TCRdb re-called the 5' RACE reads with MiXCR. This table has about 1.6 million distinct CDR3 sequences, almost 35% appearing once. Sequencing used blood. All receptors derive from a woman in her twenties or thirties in good health.

This clonotype occurred a few times. V usage is TRBV11-2 and J usage is TRBJ2-5, with D unresolved. The V end lost 4 bases, the J end lost 7 bases, and 7 bases lay between the germline ends. The CDR3 extends over 11 amino acids. Germline V CDR1 and CDR2: SGHAT, FQNNGV. The CDR3 loop is CASSSVGTQYF. Written as DNA, the CDR3 is TGTGCCAGCAGCTCTGTAGGGACCCAGTACTTC.

Comments on this clonotype: The germline gene is not matched at one end of the junction; a read error may be the cause. CDR3 nucleotides: TGTGTCAGCAGTTCCCAGGGGGGAAGGGGCATTCAGTACTTC. Translating gives CVSSSQGGRGIQYF. V gene TRBV28 combines with J gene TRBJ2-4; D might be TRBD1 (7 bases). The CDR3 has 14 residues. The germline V gene encodes CDR1 MDHEN and CDR2 SYDVKM.

This chain uses TRBV2 with TRBJ1-2, with D unclear. This CDR3 has 14 amino acids. Germline V gene data show CDR1 as SNHLY and CDR2 as FYNNEI. The V gene lost 1 base and the J gene lost 0 bases, with 6 bases spanning the gap. The CDR3 spells CASSEGAANYGYTF. The CDR3 DNA sequence: TGTGCCAGCAGTGAAGGAGCGGCTAACTATGGCTACACCTTC.

About this clonotype: Given a much more abundant clone one base away, this may be a read error. The chain joins TRBV12-3 or TRBV12-4 to TRBJ2-1, with 8 nucleotides matching TRBD2. This CDR3 comprises 15 residues. V lost 8 bases and J lost 7; bases outside the gene matches: 13. The CDR3, as DNA: TGTGCCAGCGGTTACGGAGCGGGGGCTGCTAATGAGCAGTTCTTC. Amino acids: CASGYGAGAANEQFF.

The gene calls are TRBV5-1 and TRBJ2-3; D unclear. The V gene lost 5 bases and the J gene lost 2 bases, with 15 bases spanning the gap. This CDR3 spans 15 amino acids. The germline CDR1 and CDR2 sequences are SGHRS and YFSETQ. The CDR3 is CASSRRSTNTDTQYF. CDR3 DNA: TGCGCCAGCAGTCGCAGGTCAACTAACACAGATACGCAGTATTTT.

In this sample, this clonotype turned up a few times. V usage is TRBV9 and J usage is TRBJ2-7; 12 nucleotides match TRBD2. With the DNA end fitting TRBJ2-5 better, the J assignment may be wrong. This CDR3 is 15 amino acids long. CDR1 is SGDLS and CDR2 is YYNGEE in the germline V gene. The CDR3 sequence is CASSTSGGLEGTQYF. The CDR3 coding sequence is TGTGCCAGCAGCACTAGCGGGGGGCTGGAGGGGACCCAGTACTTC.

This rearrangement joins TRBV30 to TRBJ1-4, with D uncertain. Germline CDR1 reads GTSNPN; CDR2 reads SVGIG (reference sequence). The length of the CDR3 is 13 residues. V shed 5 bases and J shed 10 bases, with 17 bases lying between them. CDR3 nucleotides: TGTGCCTGGGAACCGGGCCCTGCGGGAAAACTGTTTTTT. Its translation: CAWEPGPAGKLFF.

This clonotype was seen more than once but under ten times. CDR3 sequence: CASGLAPQGQGDQPQHF. CDR3 DNA: TGTGCTAGTGGTTTGGCCCCTCAGGGACAGGGGGATCAGCCCCAGCATTTT. The J gene is TRBJ1-5, the V gene TRBV12-5; 11 positions match TRBD1. CDR1 and CDR2 from the germline V gene are LGHNT and FRNRAP. The CDR3 spans 17 residues. V shed 1 base, J shed 5 bases, and the junction held 7 bases outside the gene matches.

This clonotype has just a few counts. This sequence joins TRBV10-3 and TRBJ2-5; D tentatively fits TRBD1 or TRBD2 (5 bases each). The CDR3 has 13 amino acids. CDR1 is ENHRY, CDR2 SYGVKD, per germline. V was cut by 8 bases and J by 3 bases, with 13 bases left in between. The CDR3 protein is CAIAGTPEETQYF. The CDR3 DNA reads TGTGCCATCGCCGGGACCCCCGAAGAGACCCAGTACTTC.

A word on this clonotype: A much more abundant neighbour one base away suggests this may be a read error. The chain combines TRBV12-3 or TRBV12-4 with TRBJ2-1, with 9 bases aligning to TRBD1. CDR3 length: 13 amino acids. The CDR3 here is CVSRIGQGYEQFF. The CDR3 bases are TGTGTCAGCAGAATAGGACAGGGGTATGAGCAGTTCTTC.

The chain joins TRBV25-1 to TRBJ1-4, with a tentative D call TRBD1 (5 bases). This CDR3 has 13 residues. The germline V gene encodes CDR1 MGHDK and CDR2 SYGVNS. Trimming left V 10 bases short and J 8 bases short, with 17 bases between. CDR3 DNA: TGTGCCAACGCCCCCGGGACCGACGAAAAACTGTTTTTT. Residues: CANAPGTDEKLFF.

This clonotype came up a few times. At one boundary the junction diverges from the germline segment, which might be a read error. The V gene is TRBV5-1, the J gene TRBJ1-5, with 7 bases that match TRBD1. The CDR3 is made up of 14 amino acids. The germline CDR1 and CDR2 sequences are SGHRS and YFSETQ. Here the CDR3 DNA reads TGCGCGAGCAAGGCAGGGGGGGCCAATCAGCCCCAGCATTTT. This codes for CASKAGGANQPQHF.

V and J are TRBV2 and TRBJ2-7, with 14 nucleotides matching TRBD2. The ends lost 10 bases at V and 6 bases at J; junction bases unmatched: 5. CDR3 length: 13 residues. CDR1 SNHLY and CDR2 FYNNEI come from the germline V gene. The CDR3 region is CANGTSGSREQYF. CDR3 nucleotides: TGTGCCAATGGGACTAGCGGGAGTCGCGAGCAGTACTTC.

V is TRBV6-2 or TRBV6-3 and J is TRBJ2-1, with 9 nucleotides matching TRBD2. V gave up 5 bases and J gave up 7 bases; unmatched junction bases: 15. This CDR3 is built from 17 residues. Germline CDR1 and CDR2: MNHEY and SVGEGT. CDR3 sequence reads: CASSSPSWREGLNEQFF. The CDR3 coding sequence is TGTGCCAGCAGTAGCCCCTCCTGGCGGGAGGGCCTGAATGAGCAGTTCTTC.

This clonotype occurred a few times. The chain carries TRBV5-5 and TRBJ2-5, with 7 bases fitting TRBD2. This CDR3 is 16 amino acids long. Germline CDR1 and CDR2: SGHKS and YYEKEE (reference sequence). J lost 2 bases, V lost 2 bases, and 9 bases had no gene match. CDR3 protein: CASSFRGLAVQETQYF. The DNA for the CDR3 is TGTGCCAGCAGCTTTAGGGGCCTAGCGGTTCAAGAGACCCAGTACTTC.

The rearrangement joins TRBV28 to TRBJ1-2; 12 bases are a match to TRBD1. The CDR3 sequence is 15 residues long. Germline V gives CDR1 MDHEN, CDR2 SYDVKM. V lost 6 bases to trimming and J lost 3 bases; unmatched junction nucleotides: 5. DNA of the CDR3: TGTGCCAGCAGAGCCGGGACAGGGGGCTACTATGGCTACACCTTC. Translating it yields CASRAGTGGYYGYTF.

On this clonotype itself: No conserved phenylalanine or tryptophan ends this CDR3, so it is likely a read error. This chain connects TRBV10-2 to TRBJ2-7; tentatively, D is TRBD2 (5 bases). V shed 3 bases and J shed 2 bases, with 14 bases lying between them. CDR1 is WSHSY and CDR2 is SAAADI in the germline V gene. This CDR3 comprises 15 residues. The CDR3 here is CASSDESGLTYEQYC. Written as DNA, the CDR3 is TGCGCCAGCAGTGACGAAAGCGGCCTCACCTACGAGCAGTACTGC.

This clonotype was seen repeatedly, ten times or more. The V gene is TRBV5-1, the J gene TRBJ1-5; possible D gene TRBD1, 5 bases. The CDR3 totals 15 residues. The ends were cut back, 0 bases at V and 5 bases at J, with 12 bases in the middle. The germline CDR1 and CDR2 sequences are SGHRS and YFSETQ. DNA for the CDR3: TGCGCCAGCAGCTTGGAAGGGGCTGGTTATCAGCCCCAGCATTTT. Translation gives CASSLEGAGYQPQHF.

This clonotype has ten or more counts. This sequence joins TRBV4-1 and TRBJ2-5; D gene unclear. The V end was cut by 4 bases, the J end by 4 bases, with 10 bases between. The CDR3 sequence is 13 residues long. The germline V gene encodes CDR1 MGHRA and CDR2 YSYEKL. CDR3 in amino acids: CASSLLMGETQYF. CDR3 nucleotide sequence: TGCGCCAGCAGCCTCCTCATGGGAGAGACCCAGTACTTC.

The sample holds a few counts of this clonotype. This sequence joins TRBV6-2 or TRBV6-3 and TRBJ2-6, with unresolved D. Germline-derived CDR1 and CDR2 are MNHEY and SVGEGT. Trimming took 6 bases from V and 0 from J, leaving 9 bases between them. The CDR3 has 15 amino acids. The CDR3 region has the DNA TGTGCCAGCAGGCCTCTGAGCTCTGGGGCCAACGTCCTGACTTTC. It encodes CASRPLSSGANVLTF.

The V call is TRBV12-3 or TRBV12-4, the J call TRBJ1-1, with TRBD1 matching over 8 bases. The CDR3 runs 14 residues. V trimming: 5 bases; J trimming: 3 bases; junction bases outside the gene matches: 5. This CDR3 is CASSPRQGHTEAFF. Here the CDR3 DNA reads TGTGCCAGCAGTCCTAGACAGGGGCACACTGAAGCTTTCTTT.

The rearrangement uses TRBV27 and TRBJ1-2; no firm D call. Looked up from germline, CDR1 is MNHEY and CDR2 is SMNVEV (reference sequence). The CDR3 length is 13 residues. The V end lost 3 bases, the J end lost 10 bases, and 15 bases lay between the germline ends. This CDR3 reads CASSFAAWEHYTF. The CDR3 DNA follows: TGTGCCAGCAGTTTTGCCGCCTGGGAACACTACACCTTC.